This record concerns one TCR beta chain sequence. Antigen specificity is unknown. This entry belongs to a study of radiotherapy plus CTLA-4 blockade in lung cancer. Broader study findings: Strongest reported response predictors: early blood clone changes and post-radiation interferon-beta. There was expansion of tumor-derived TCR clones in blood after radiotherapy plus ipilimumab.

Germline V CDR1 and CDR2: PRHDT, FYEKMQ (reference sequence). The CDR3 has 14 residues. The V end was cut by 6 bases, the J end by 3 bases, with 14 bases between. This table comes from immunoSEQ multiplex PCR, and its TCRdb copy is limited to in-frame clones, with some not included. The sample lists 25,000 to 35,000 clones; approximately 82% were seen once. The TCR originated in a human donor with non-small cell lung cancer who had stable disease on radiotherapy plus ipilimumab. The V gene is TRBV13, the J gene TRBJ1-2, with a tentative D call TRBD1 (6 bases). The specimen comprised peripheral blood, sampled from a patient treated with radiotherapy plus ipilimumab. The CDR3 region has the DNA TGTGCCAGCAGTGAAGGGGCAGGGGACTATGGCTACACCTTC. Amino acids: CASSEGAGDYGYTF. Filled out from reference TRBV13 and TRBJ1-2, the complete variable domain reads AAGVIQSPRHLIKEKRETATLKCYPIPRHDTVYWYQQGPGQDPQFLISFYEKMQSDKGSIPDRFSAQQFSDYHSELNMSSLELGDSALYFCASSEGAGDYGYTFGSGTRLTVV.